The next 6 T cell receptor beta chains were all read from a single sample in a study of preoperative IRX-2 immunotherapy in early breast cancer. Treatment indicated: preoperative locoregional IRX-2 cytokine immunotherapy. Only in-frame clones appear in the TCRdb table, and some are missing; sequencing was by immunoSEQ multiplex PCR. The sample shows roughly 93,000 clones, about nine tenths of them seen only once. Source: tumor tissue, taken after IRX-2 immunotherapy. These receptors originate from a human donor with breast cancer.

The chain recombines TRBV19 with TRBJ2-5, with unresolved D. Trimming cost V 2 bases and J 2 bases, with 9 bases left between them. The germline V gene encodes CDR1 LNHDA and CDR2 SQIVND (reference sequence). The CDR3 loop spans 14 amino acids. CDR3 protein: CASSISEIQETQYF. As DNA, the CDR3 is TGTGCCAGTAGTATATCAGAGATACAAGAGACCCAGTACTTC.

This chain joins TRBV29-1 and TRBJ2-5; D gene unclear. The length of the CDR3 is 12 residues. Germline V gene lookup returns CDR1 SQVTM and CDR2 ANQGSEA. Trimming took off 4 bases at V and 5 bases at J, with 11 bases between the two ends. CDR3 DNA: TGCAGCGTTGCCCTGGAGAGCGAGACCCAGTACTTC. Encoded protein: CSVALESETQYF. Variable domain in full (rest from reference TRBV29-1 and TRBJ2-5): SAVISQKPSRDICQRGTSLTIQCQVDSQVTMMFWYRQQPGQSLTLIATANQGSEATYESGFVIDKFPISRPNLTFSTLTVSNMSPEDSSIYLCSVALESETQYFGPGTRLLVL.

This clone has more than one count but fewer than ten. V is TRBV12-2 and J is TRBJ1-2; the DNA was not used to check the table's D call, TRBD1. TRBV12-2 is flagged as a pseudogene. This CDR3 has 14 residues. For the CDR3, the DNA is TGTGCCATCTTGATATTGGGCCAGGGCTATGGCTACACCTTC. Its translation is CAILILGQGYGYTF.

The chain uses TRBV6-8 and TRBJ2-3, with TRBD2 identical over 12 bases. V lost 4 bases and J lost 2; bases outside the gene matches: 1. This CDR3 has 15 amino acids. Germline V lookup: CDR1 MNHGY, CDR2 SAAAGT. CDR3 nucleotides: TGTGCCAGCAGTTGGACTAGCGGGGACACAGATACGCAGTATTTT. Translation gives CASSWTSGDTDTQYF.

This clone has more than one count but fewer than ten. The chain has TRBV10-1 and TRBJ1-5, with 8 nucleotides matching TRBD1. Germline CDR1 WNHNN, CDR2 SYGVQD (reference sequence). This CDR3 is 14 amino acids long. Trimming took 10 bases from V and 0 from J; bases not matched to a gene: 5. CDR3 coding DNA: TGCGCCACCGAGACAGGGGATAGCAATCAGCCCCAGCATTTT. The encoded protein is CATETGDSNQPQHF.

The V and J genes are TRBV10-3 and TRBJ1-3, with 9 positions matching TRBD1. The CDR3 contains 17 residues. The V and J ends lost 0 bases and 1 base, in that order; junction bases with no gene match: 4. Germline CDR1 and CDR2: ENHRY and SYGVKD. This CDR3 is CAISESWTGASGNTIYF. CDR3 nucleotide sequence: TGTGCCATCAGTGAGTCGTGGACAGGGGCTTCTGGAAACACCATATATTTT.